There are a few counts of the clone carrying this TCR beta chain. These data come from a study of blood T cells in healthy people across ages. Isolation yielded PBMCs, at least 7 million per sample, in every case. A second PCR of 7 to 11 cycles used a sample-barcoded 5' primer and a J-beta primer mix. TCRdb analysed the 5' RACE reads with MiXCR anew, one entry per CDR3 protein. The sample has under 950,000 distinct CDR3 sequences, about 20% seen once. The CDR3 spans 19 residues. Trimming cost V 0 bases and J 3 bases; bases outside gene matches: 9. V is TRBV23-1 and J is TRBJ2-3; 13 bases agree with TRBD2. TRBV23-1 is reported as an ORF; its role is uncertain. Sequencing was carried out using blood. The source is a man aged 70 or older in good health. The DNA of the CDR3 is TGCGCCAGCAGTCAATCGAGACACTGGACTAGCGGGGGTACAGATACGCAGTATTTT. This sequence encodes CASSQSRHWTSGGTDTQYF.